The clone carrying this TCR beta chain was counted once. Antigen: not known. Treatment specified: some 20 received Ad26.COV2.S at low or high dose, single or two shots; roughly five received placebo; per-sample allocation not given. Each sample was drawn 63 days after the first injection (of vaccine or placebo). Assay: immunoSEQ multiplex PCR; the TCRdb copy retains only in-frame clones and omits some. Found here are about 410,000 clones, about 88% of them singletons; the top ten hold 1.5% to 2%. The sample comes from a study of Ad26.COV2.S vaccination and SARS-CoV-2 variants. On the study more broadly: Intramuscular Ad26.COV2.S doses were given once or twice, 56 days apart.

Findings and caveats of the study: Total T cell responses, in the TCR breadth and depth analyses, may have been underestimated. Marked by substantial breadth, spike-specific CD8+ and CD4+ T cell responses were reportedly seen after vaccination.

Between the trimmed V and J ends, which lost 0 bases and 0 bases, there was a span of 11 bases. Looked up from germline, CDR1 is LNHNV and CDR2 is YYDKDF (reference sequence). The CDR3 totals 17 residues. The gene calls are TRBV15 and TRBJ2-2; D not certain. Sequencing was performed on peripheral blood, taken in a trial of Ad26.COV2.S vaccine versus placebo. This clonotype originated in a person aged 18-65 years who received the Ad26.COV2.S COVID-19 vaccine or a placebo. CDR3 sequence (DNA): TGTGCCACCAGCAGAGAAGGCCCCAGCGCGAACACCGGGGAGCTGTTTTTT. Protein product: CATSREGPSANTGELFF.